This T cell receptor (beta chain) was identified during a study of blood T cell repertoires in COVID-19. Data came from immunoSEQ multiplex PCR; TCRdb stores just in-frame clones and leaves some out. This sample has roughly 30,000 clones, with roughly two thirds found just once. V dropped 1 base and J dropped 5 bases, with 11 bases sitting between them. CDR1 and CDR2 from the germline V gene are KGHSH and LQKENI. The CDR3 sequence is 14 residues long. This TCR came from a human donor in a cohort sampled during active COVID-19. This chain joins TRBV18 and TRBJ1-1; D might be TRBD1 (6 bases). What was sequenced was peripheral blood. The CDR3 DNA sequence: TGTGCCAGCTCACCACTTCCAGGACAGACTGAAGCTTTCTTT. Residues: CASSPLPGQTEAFF.